The 25 T cell receptor beta chains presented below share a single source sample, sequenced in a study of technical replicates of blood from a handful of donors. TCRdb's copy holds only in-frame clones and misses some; the assay was immunoSEQ multiplex PCR. The sample holds about 85,000 clones, 90% to 95% seen once. Sequencing input: T cells isolated from PBMCs. The receptors were sampled from a human donor in good health.

The chain carries TRBV5-6 and TRBJ2-2; 7 nucleotides align to TRBD1. CDR3 size: 15 residues. J lost 3 bases, V lost 4 bases, and 6 bases had no gene match. Germline CDR1 reads SGHDT; CDR2 reads YYEEEE. CDR3 in DNA: TGTGCCAGCAGCGCACAGGGGAAATACACCGGGGAGCTGTTTTTT. Its protein is CASSAQGKYTGELFF.

The rearrangement links TRBV9 to TRBJ1-1, with 9 bases matching TRBD1. The CDR3 runs 16 residues. Germline values: CDR1 SGDLS, CDR2 YYNGEE. V lost 4 bases, J lost 4 bases, and 11 bases stayed unmatched. This CDR3 is CASSPPDRGGRTEAFF. The DNA for the CDR3 is TGTGCCAGCAGCCCCCCGGACAGGGGCGGTCGCACTGAAGCTTTCTTT. Drawing the rest from reference TRBV9 and TRBJ1-1, the complete variable domain is DSGVTQTPKHLITATGQRVTLRCSPRSGDLSVYWYQQSLDQGLQFLIQYYNGEERAKGNILERFSAQQFPDLHSELNLSSLELGDSALYFCASSPPDRGGRTEAFFGQGTRLTVV.

The chain combines TRBV7-3 with TRBJ2-3; 8 bases fit TRBD2. There are 15 residues in the CDR3. Germline lookup yields CDR1 SGHTA and CDR2 FQGTGA. V lost 5 bases to trimming and J lost 2 bases; unmatched junction nucleotides: 6. The CDR3 protein is CASSGQAGATDTQYF. CDR3 coding DNA: TGTGCCAGCAGCGGACAAGCGGGGGCCACAGATACGCAGTATTTT. The full variable domain, with the rest looked up from reference TRBV7-3 and TRBJ2-3, is GAGVSQTPSNKVTEKGKYVELRCDPISGHTALYWYRQSLGQGPEFLIYFQGTGAADDSGLPNDRFFAVRPEGSVSTLKIQRTERGDSAVYLCASSGQAGATDTQYFGPGTRLTVL.

V is TRBV18 and J is TRBJ1-1; TRBD1 agrees at 10 bases. The CDR3 consists of 15 residues. Per the germline V gene, CDR1 is KGHSH and CDR2 is LQKENI. V was pared by 3 bases and J by 3 bases, with 4 bases of the junction left unmatched. The CDR3 sequence is CASSPQGQGYTEAFF. The CDR3 DNA reads TGTGCCAGCTCACCCCAGGGACAGGGGTACACTGAAGCTTTCTTT.

The chain links TRBV4-1 to TRBJ1-2; the match to TRBD1 covers 10 bases. The germline CDR1 and CDR2 sequences are MGHRA and YSYEKL. V lost 0 bases and J lost 4; bases outside the gene matches: 5. This CDR3 comprises 16 residues. The CDR3 loop is CASSQDPTGGLYGYTF. The CDR3 DNA is TGCGCCAGCAGCCAAGACCCGACAGGGGGCCTCTATGGCTACACCTTC.

The chain has TRBV6-5 and TRBJ2-7; TRBD1 matches at 11 bases. V was clipped by 4 bases and J by 4 bases; unmatched bases: 6. The CDR3 sequence is 15 residues long. Germline CDR1 MNHEY, CDR2 SVGAGI. Here the CDR3 DNA reads TGTGCCAGCAGTTCCTACCGGGACAGGGGGTACGAGCAGTACTTC. Protein product: CASSSYRDRGYEQYF.

The chain has TRBV19 and TRBJ1-2; a possible D gene is TRBD1 (6 bases). The length of the CDR3 is 17 residues. CDR1 and CDR2 from the germline V gene are LNHDA and SQIVND (reference sequence). V lost 6 bases to trimming and J lost 4 bases, with 24 bases between them. The CDR3 loop is CASRPTGNPVAGYGYTF. CDR3 nucleotide sequence: TGTGCCAGTAGGCCGACAGGAAACCCCGTAGCTGGCTATGGCTACACCTTC.

The chain carries TRBV6-6 and TRBJ2-5, with 11 bases aligning to TRBD2. The CDR3 runs to 14 residues. The V gene's germline CDR1 is MNHNY and CDR2 SVGAGI (reference sequence). The trim removed 8 bases at V and 2 bases at J, leaving 4 bases unmatched. The CDR3 nucleotides are TGTGCCAGCCTCGGGACTAGCGGACAAGAGACCCAGTACTTC. Protein sequence: CASLGTSGQETQYF.

CDR3 sequence: CASSMTWDSRHEQYF. In DNA, the CDR3 is TGTGCCAGCAGTATGACTTGGGACAGCAGACACGAGCAGTACTTC. The V gene is TRBV6-1, the J gene TRBJ2-7; 7 bases map to TRBD1. This CDR3 has 15 amino acids. Germline lookup yields CDR1 MNHNS and CDR2 SASEGT. The trim removed 5 bases at V and 5 bases at J, leaving 12 bases unmatched.

The sample holds a few counts of this clone. This sequence joins TRBV19 and TRBJ1-2; D ambiguous. The germline CDR1 and CDR2 sequences are LNHDA and SQIVND (reference sequence). Trimming pared 10 bases from V and 5 bases from J, leaving 17 bases between. CDR3 length: 13 residues. This chain's CDR3 is CAIESAGLYGYTF. The CDR3 DNA follows: TGTGCCATCGAGTCGGCAGGCCTTTATGGCTACACCTTC.

The chain employs TRBV19 and TRBJ1-1; 7 bases line up with TRBD1. CDR1 is LNHDA and CDR2 is SQIVND in the germline V gene (reference sequence). With V trimmed by 5 bases and J by 1 base, 1 base remained unmatched. The CDR3 consists of 13 residues. The CDR3 region is CASSQGGNTEAFF. DNA of the CDR3: TGTGCCAGTAGTCAGGGGGGGAACACTGAAGCTTTCTTT.

The chain recombines TRBV28 with TRBJ2-7, with 7 positions matching TRBD2. V lost 6 bases, J lost 4 bases, and 12 bases stayed unmatched. The CDR3 spans 15 residues. CDR1 is MDHEN and CDR2 is SYDVKM in the germline V gene. The chain's CDR3 is CASRPPWGREYEQYF. The CDR3 coding sequence is TGTGCCAGCAGACCCCCGTGGGGGAGGGAGTACGAGCAGTACTTC.

The V call is TRBV19, the J call TRBJ1-2; D is undetermined. Trimming stripped 4 bases from V and 4 bases from J, with 13 bases between. Germline CDR1 and CDR2: LNHDA and SQIVND (reference sequence). This CDR3 comprises 14 residues. The CDR3 DNA reads TGTGCCAGTAGTAGCGCAGGCACCATCTATGGCTACACCTTC. This sequence encodes CASSSAGTIYGYTF.

V is TRBV27 and J is TRBJ2-1; tentative D call: TRBD2 (6 bases). The germline CDR1 and CDR2 sequences are MNHEY and SMNVEV (reference sequence). Trimming left V 6 bases short and J 10 bases short, with 19 bases between. The CDR3 contains 14 residues. The CDR3 DNA reads TGTGCCAGCAGAAGGACGCTAACGGGACTCGAGCAGTTCTTC. It specifies CASRRTLTGLEQFF.

The J gene is TRBJ2-7, the V gene TRBV4-1; 7 bases agree with TRBD2. CDR3 length: 14 amino acids. Germline lookup yields CDR1 MGHRA and CDR2 YSYEKL. V shed 1 base, J shed 6 bases, and the junction held 6 bases outside the gene matches. The CDR3: CASSQAVSGGEQYF. The CDR3 DNA reads TGCGCCAGCAGCCAAGCGGTGTCGGGGGGCGAGCAGTACTTC.

The chain joins TRBV7-9 to TRBJ2-1; possible D gene TRBD1, 6 bases. Per the germline V gene, CDR1 is SEHNR and CDR2 is FQNEAQ (reference sequence). This CDR3 is 17 amino acids long. Trimming removed 3 bases from V and 0 bases from J, with 15 bases in between. As DNA, the CDR3 is TGTGCCAGCAGCTTTAGGAACCTAGGGGGCTCCTACAATGAGCAGTTCTTC. It yields the protein CASSFRNLGGSYNEQFF. Filled out from reference TRBV7-9 and TRBJ2-1, the complete variable domain reads DTGVSQNPRHKITKRGQNVTFRCDPISEHNRLYWYRQTLGQGPEFLTYFQNEAQLEKSRLLSDRFSAERPKGSFSTLEIQRTEQGDSAMYLCASSFRNLGGSYNEQFFGPGTRLTVL.

CDR3: CASSLYYRGGNTEAFF. The CDR3 DNA reads TGTGCCAGCAGTTTATATTACAGGGGGGGAAACACTGAAGCTTTCTTT. This chain connects TRBV27 to TRBJ1-1; 8 bases agree with TRBD1. The length of the CDR3 is 16 residues. The ends lost 1 base at V and 2 bases at J; junction bases unmatched: 6. The germline CDR1 and CDR2 sequences are MNHEY and SMNVEV (reference sequence).

The chain carries TRBV12-5 and TRBJ2-1, with 12 bases fitting TRBD2. The CDR3 extends over 17 amino acids. Germline CDR1 is LGHNT and CDR2 is FRNRAP. With 2 bases clipped from V and 7 bases from J, the junction kept 9 bases outside the gene matches. The CDR3 sequence is CASGLQGASGRGNEQFF. CDR3 sequence (DNA): TGTGCTAGTGGTTTGCAGGGAGCTAGCGGGAGGGGAAATGAGCAGTTCTTC.

This chain connects TRBV27 to TRBJ2-3, with 8 bases matching TRBD1. There are 15 residues in the CDR3. J lost 6 bases, V lost 4 bases, and 9 bases had no gene match. The germline gives CDR1 MNHEY, CDR2 SMNVEV (reference sequence). Here the CDR3 reads CASSSTGVVWDTQYF. DNA for the CDR3: TGTGCCAGCAGTTCGACAGGGGTTGTGTGGGATACGCAGTATTTT.

This chain connects TRBV27 to TRBJ2-7; tentative D call: TRBD2 (6 bases). V was clipped by 5 bases and J by 5 bases, with 19 bases between them. CDR1 is MNHEY and CDR2 is SMNVEV in the germline V gene (reference sequence). The CDR3 is made up of 15 amino acids. The CDR3, as DNA: TGTGCCAGCAGTCCCCTGGAGGGGAGCCCCAACGAGCAGTACTTC. Translating gives CASSPLEGSPNEQYF.

The chain combines TRBV29-1 with TRBJ1-4, with 8 bases lining up with TRBD1. Germline V gene lookup returns CDR1 SQVTM and CDR2 ANQGSEA. The junction had 3 bases not matched to a gene; V was cut back by 6 bases and J by 3 bases. The CDR3 spans 13 residues. CDR3 sequence: CSVVDRANEKLFF. The CDR3 nucleotides read TGCAGCGTCGTGGACAGGGCTAATGAAAAACTGTTTTTT.

The chain has TRBV2 and TRBJ1-1, with a weak D call TRBD1 (5 bases). Germline assignment: CDR1 SNHLY and CDR2 FYNNEI. The CDR3 extends over 16 amino acids. V lost 6 bases and J lost 1, with 18 bases in between. The CDR3 protein is CASSPWGGERNTEAFF. The CDR3 DNA reads as TGTGCCAGCAGCCCTTGGGGGGGGGAACGGAACACTGAAGCTTTCTTT.

The chain carries TRBV7-5 and TRBJ2-1; TRBD2 reflects the table's D call only, with no check against the DNA. TRBV7-5 is listed as a pseudogene. This CDR3 has 13 amino acids. The CDR3 bases are TGTGTCAGAAGCTCGGGACTTAACAATGAGCAGTTCTTC. It specifies CVRSSGLNNEQFF.

V is TRBV10-3 and J is TRBJ1-2, with 7 bases aligning to TRBD1. The CDR3 covers 13 residues. The ends lost 7 bases at V and 3 bases at J; junction bases unmatched: 5. CDR1 and CDR2 from the germline V gene are ENHRY and SYGVKD. This chain's CDR3 is CAITAGTDYGYTF. In DNA form, the CDR3 reads TGTGCCATCACCGCCGGGACAGACTATGGCTACACCTTC.

V and J are TRBV28 and TRBJ2-7; 8 bases line up with TRBD2. Germline CDR1 and CDR2: MDHEN and SYDVKM. The CDR3 extends over 15 amino acids. With 3 bases clipped from V and 2 bases from J, the junction kept 6 bases outside the gene matches. The CDR3: CASSLGTRDAYEQYF. CDR3 sequence (DNA): TGTGCCAGCAGTTTGGGGACTAGAGACGCCTACGAGCAGTACTTC. Drawing the rest from reference TRBV28 and TRBJ2-7, the complete variable domain is DVKVTQSSRYLVKRTGEKVFLECVQDMDHENMFWYRQDPGLGLRLIYFSYDVKMKEKGDIPEGYSVSREKKERFSLILESASTNQTSMYLCASSLGTRDAYEQYFGPGTRLTVT.